This T cell receptor (beta chain) was profiled in a study of blood T cell repertoires in COVID-19. On the study more broadly: Samples taken during acute and convalescent COVID-19 were collected in the United States, Italy and Spain.

Assay used: immunoSEQ multiplex PCR; TCRdb lists only in-frame clones, some missing. This sample has some 150,000 clones, with approximately 80% found just once. The study drew participants aged about 18 to 95 years from some 23 US areas. Which cohort a participant joined came from the clinical history participants gave. The V and J ends lost 7 bases and 2 bases, in that order; junction bases with no gene match: 6. CDR1 and CDR2 (germline): MNHEY, SVGAGI. The CDR3 spans 14 residues. Sequenced: PBMCs or T cells enriched from blood (not recorded which). V gene TRBV6-5 combines with J gene TRBJ2-3, with 7 bases lining up with TRBD1. The clonotype originates from a man aged 45-65 years who had recovered from COVID-19. In nucleotides, the CDR3 is TGTGCCAGCACTAACAGGGGCACCACAGATACGCAGTATTTT. Protein sequence: CASTNRGTTDTQYF.